A single sample gave rise to the 22 T cell receptor beta chains below, sequenced in a study of identical twins. TCRdb recomputed calls from the 5' RACE reads with MiXCR, one row per CDR3 protein. The sample holds approximately 240,000 distinct CDR3 sequences; about an eighth are singletons and the top ten take 7% to 9%. Sequencing used memory (CD45RO+) T cells sorted from blood. The receptor set was obtained from a young woman in good health.

The chain has TRBV6-5 and TRBJ2-7; D is ambiguous. The CDR3 has 12 amino acids. Per germline, CDR1 MNHEY and CDR2 SVGAGI. Trimming removed 6 bases from V and 5 bases from J, with 11 bases in between. The CDR3 spells CASSTAGHEQYF. The CDR3 DNA sequence: TGTGCCAGCAGCACAGCAGGCCACGAGCAGTACTTC.

Here the CDR3 reads CASSPDRAYNSPLHF. The CDR3 nucleotides are TGTGCCAGCAGCCCGGACAGGGCCTATAATTCACCCCTCCACTTT. The chain couples TRBV5-6 to TRBJ1-6; TRBD1 matches at 8 bases. J was trimmed by 2 bases and V by 4 bases; bases with no gene match: 2. Per the germline V gene, CDR1 is SGHDT and CDR2 is YYEEEE. This CDR3 spans 15 amino acids. The full variable domain, with the rest looked up from reference TRBV5-6 and TRBJ1-6, is DAGVTQSPTHLIKTRGQQVTLRCSPKSGHDTVSWYQQALGQGPQFIFQYYEEEERQRGNFPDRFSGHQFPNYSSELNVNALLLGDSALYLCASSPDRAYNSPLHFGNGTRLTVT.

This chain connects TRBV9 to TRBJ2-3, with 11 nucleotides matching TRBD2. The junction had 8 bases not matched to a gene; V was cut back by 6 bases and J by 5 bases. Germline V gene lookup returns CDR1 SGDLS and CDR2 YYNGEE. The CDR3 covers 15 residues. The CDR3 loop is CASNPSGGQGDTQYF. CDR3 DNA sequence: TGTGCCAGCAACCCTAGCGGGGGGCAGGGAGATACGCAGTATTTT.

This clonotype was counted ten times or more. The V call is TRBV7-2, the J call TRBJ2-7; 7 bases align to TRBD1. This CDR3 region has 14 residues. Germline V gene sequence: CDR1 SGHTA, CDR2 FQGNSA. Trimming at V came to 3 bases and at J to 2 bases, leaving 4 bases not matched to a gene. This CDR3 is CASSLFDRAYEQYF. Written as DNA, the CDR3 is TGTGCCAGCAGCTTGTTTGACAGGGCCTACGAGCAGTACTTC.

This clonotype was seen only a few times. The chain employs TRBV7-2 and TRBJ2-1; 12 positions match TRBD2. V shed 3 bases, J shed 8 bases, and the junction held 11 bases outside the gene matches. Germline CDR1 and CDR2: SGHTA and FQGNSA. There are 17 residues in the CDR3. The CDR3 here is CASSFRRLAGVTHEQFF. In DNA form, the CDR3 reads TGTGCCAGCAGCTTTCGACGACTAGCGGGAGTCACCCATGAGCAGTTCTTC.

This sequence joins TRBV5-1 and TRBJ2-6, with D unresolved. Germline values: CDR1 SGHRS, CDR2 YFSETQ. CDR3 length: 16 residues. V lost 0 bases and J 1 base, leaving 8 bases between the germline ends. The CDR3, as DNA: TGCGCCAGCAGCTTGGCCTTAACTTCTGGGGCCAACGTCCTGACTTTC. Its protein product is CASSLALTSGANVLTF.

This clonotype was counted at least ten times. The chain has TRBV9 and TRBJ1-6, with TRBD1 matching 10 bases. Losses at the gene ends were 3 bases for V and 8 bases for J; bases not matched to a gene: 5. Germline values: CDR1 SGDLS, CDR2 YYNGEE. This CDR3 comprises 15 residues. CDR3 region: CASSGQGAGDSPLHF. The CDR3 nucleotides read TGTGCCAGCAGCGGACAGGGGGCGGGGGATTCACCCCTCCACTTT.

The J gene is TRBJ2-4, the V gene TRBV30; D may be TRBD1 (6 bases). The germline V gene has CDR1 GTSNPN and CDR2 SVGIG (reference sequence). The CDR3 runs to 12 residues. Trimming cost V 1 base and J 9 bases, with 10 bases left between them. Here the CDR3 DNA reads TGTGCCTGGAGTGAACAGGGAGTCATTCAGTACTTC. It codes for CAWSEQGVIQYF. Together with reference TRBV30 and TRBJ2-4, the CDR3 gives the full variable domain: SQTIHQWPATLVQPVGSPLSLECTVEGTSNPNLYWYRQAAGRGLQLLFYSVGIGQISSEVPQNLSASRPQDRQFILSSKKLLLSDSGFYLCAWSEQGVIQYFGAGTRLSVL.

V usage is TRBV3-1 and J usage is TRBJ1-6; D remains ambiguous. This CDR3 is 12 amino acids long. The germline gives CDR1 LGHDT, CDR2 YNNKEL (reference sequence). Trimming took 1 base from V and 9 from J, leaving 4 bases between them. The CDR3 region is CASSQATSPLHF. The CDR3 DNA reads as TGTGCCAGCAGCCAAGCGACTTCACCCCTCCACTTT.

This clonotype was seen many times. V is TRBV29-1 and J is TRBJ2-1; D gene unclear. The CDR3 sequence is 11 residues long. In germline, CDR1 is SQVTM, CDR2 ANQGSEA. V lost 5 bases and J lost 4, with 6 bases in between. CDR3 nucleotide sequence: TGCAGCGTTCGTGAATACAATGAGCAGTTCTTC. This sequence encodes CSVREYNEQFF.

This CDR3 is CASSVNQYNEQFF. The CDR3 DNA follows: TGTGCCAGCAGCGTAAACCAGTACAATGAGCAGTTCTTC. J is TRBJ2-1 and V is TRBV9; D unresolved. In germline, CDR1 is SGDLS, CDR2 YYNGEE. The CDR3 extends over 13 amino acids. The ends were cut back, 1 base at V and 4 bases at J, with 6 bases in the middle.

In its sample, this clonotype was seen many times. This chain links TRBV12-3 or TRBV12-4 with TRBJ1-2, with D perhaps matching TRBD1 (6 bases). The CDR3 has 15 amino acids. The V gene lost 6 bases and the J gene lost 0 bases, with 14 bases spanning the gap. CDR3 protein: CASSPGQITNYGYTF. The DNA for the CDR3 is TGTGCCAGCAGCCCAGGACAGATCACTAACTATGGCTACACCTTC.

This clonotype has only a few counts. This chain connects TRBV27 to TRBJ1-1; TRBD1 is a possible D gene (5 bases). The CDR3 length is 13 residues. Germline assignment: CDR1 MNHEY and CDR2 SMNVEV (reference sequence). The ends were cut back, 5 bases at V and 4 bases at J, with 11 bases in the middle. The CDR3 loop reads CASSPGDLTEAFF. CDR3 coding DNA: TGTGCCAGCAGTCCCGGGGACCTCACTGAAGCTTTCTTT.

The chain combines TRBV5-1 with TRBJ1-1, with 8 bases aligning to TRBD1. The germline gives CDR1 SGHRS, CDR2 YFSETQ. The CDR3 has 14 residues. The V and J ends lost 5 bases and 0 bases, in that order; junction bases with no gene match: 3. CDR3 coding DNA: TGCGCCAGCAGTTGGACAGGGATGAACACTGAAGCTTTCTTT. Its protein is CASSWTGMNTEAFF.

The chain couples TRBV20-1 to TRBJ1-2; 11 bases map to TRBD1. Germline V gives CDR1 DFQATT, CDR2 SNEGSKA (reference sequence). Trimming at V came to 0 bases and at J to 5 bases, leaving 5 bases not matched to a gene. CDR3 length: 15 amino acids. The CDR3 sequence: CSARDDRDRGYGYTF. The CDR3 DNA reads TGCAGTGCTAGAGATGATAGGGACAGGGGGTATGGCTACACCTTC.

This clonotype was counted a few times. The chain couples TRBV5-1 to TRBJ2-7; 14 nucleotides align to TRBD2. The CDR3 is made up of 18 amino acids. V shed 3 bases and J 4 bases; nucleotides not matched to a gene: 12. Germline V gene lookup returns CDR1 SGHRS and CDR2 YFSETQ. CDR3 residues: CASSSMGAGTSGSYEQYF. The CDR3 DNA sequence: TGCGCCAGCAGCTCTATGGGGGCCGGGACTAGCGGGAGTTACGAGCAGTACTTC.

The rearrangement uses TRBV27 and TRBJ2-5; tentatively, D is TRBD2 (5 bases). Germline values: CDR1 MNHEY, CDR2 SMNVEV (reference sequence). The CDR3 extends over 13 amino acids. Trimming stripped 6 bases from V and 3 bases from J, with 11 bases between. CDR3 bases: TGTGCCAGCAGCCACGGGGTAAAAGAGACCCAGTACTTC. This sequence encodes CASSHGVKETQYF.

The V and J genes are TRBV6-5 and TRBJ2-4; 11 bases agree with TRBD2. Germline CDR1 MNHEY, CDR2 SVGAGI. V trimming: 6 bases; J trimming: 0 bases; junction bases outside the gene matches: 7. The CDR3 covers 17 residues. The CDR3, as DNA: TGTGCCAGCAGCTATAGCGGGGGGGGTCTAGCCAAAAACATTCAGTACTTC. Residues: CASSYSGGGLAKNIQYF.

In its sample, this clonotype was seen many times. The chain couples TRBV19 to TRBJ1-1; 7 bases fit TRBD1. V lost 5 bases, J lost 3 bases, and 6 bases stayed unmatched. The germline V gene encodes CDR1 LNHDA and CDR2 SQIVND (reference sequence). The CDR3 runs 14 residues. CDR3 bases: TGTGCCAGTAGTCTTTACAGGGGAGACACTGAAGCTTTCTTT. This sequence encodes CASSLYRGDTEAFF.

The rearrangement uses TRBV3-1 and TRBJ1-2; maybe TRBD1 (6 bases). Germline CDR1 is LGHDT and CDR2 is YNNKEL (reference sequence). This CDR3 is 15 amino acids long. V was cut by 1 base and J by 4 bases, with 13 bases left in between. The CDR3 is CASSQVPPGAYGYTF. The CDR3 DNA is TGTGCCAGCAGCCAAGTTCCCCCGGGGGCCTATGGCTACACCTTC.

The rearrangement uses TRBV21-1 and TRBJ2-1; the tabulated D call, TRBD1, remains unverified against the DNA. TRBV21-1 is a pseudogene. The CDR3 is 15 amino acids. The DNA for the CDR3 is TGTGCCAGCAACCTTACCCCCGCAGGGGTGGGTGAGCAGTTCTTC. This translates into CASNLTPAGVGEQFF.

This clonotype was detected only a few times. V is TRBV30 and J is TRBJ1-1; no clear D gene. CDR1 and CDR2 (germline): GTSNPN, SVGIG (reference sequence). CDR3 length equals 12 residues. Trimming pared 5 bases from V and 0 bases from J, leaving 7 bases between. The CDR3 nucleotides are TGTGCCTGGGGTGACCTGAACACTGAAGCTTTCTTT. The encoded protein is CAWGDLNTEAFF.